One and the same sample provided the 30 T cell receptor beta chains below, sequenced in a study of cytomegalovirus exposure and HLA in healthy donors (TCRdb year 2017). The library was prepared using the immunoSEQ multiplex PCR assay. The multiplex PCR relied on a mix of 60 forward primers for TCR Vbeta segments and 13 reverse primers for TCR Jbeta segments. TCRdb retrieved this table from immuneACCESS and kept in-frame rearrangements only. Not all clones are present; in checked studies, unresolved V genes account for under half, and no reason is known for the remainder. This sample is represented by some 150,000 clones; about 65% of them were singletons. 2.8% of the sample is in the top ten clones. The sequencing input was PBMCs. These receptors all stem from a woman aged 25 to 39 in good health and CMV-seronegative.

CDR3: CASSDRPSVNAFF. CDR3 nucleotide sequence: TGCGCCAGCAGCGACAGGCCCAGCGTGAATGCTTTCTTT. The chain is built from TRBV4-1 and TRBJ1-1; TRBD1 is a possible D gene (6 bases). The V gene's germline CDR1 is MGHRA and CDR2 YSYEKL. Trimming removed 5 bases at V and 11 bases at J, with 18 bases between. The length of the CDR3 is 13 residues.

A few counts support this clone. V usage is TRBV9 and J usage is TRBJ1-1; D may be TRBD1 (5 bases). There are 16 residues in the CDR3. Trimming took 2 bases from V and 2 from J, leaving 16 bases between them. Germline CDR1 is SGDLS and CDR2 is YYNGEE. CDR3 region: CASSVGGALYNTEAFF. The CDR3 DNA reads as TGTGCCAGCAGCGTCGGCGGGGCCCTATACAACACTGAAGCTTTCTTT.

V and J are TRBV2 and TRBJ2-2, with 7 bases matching TRBD2. Germline loops: CDR1 SNHLY, CDR2 FYNNEI. The CDR3 length is 16 residues. The V gene end was trimmed by 4 bases and the J gene end by 3 bases; junction bases not matched to a gene: 8. CDR3 sequence (DNA): TGTGCCAGCAGTGGTGTGAGTGGGAGGGACACCGGGGAGCTGTTTTTT. Protein product: CASSGVSGRDTGELFF.

This chain uses TRBV5-5 with TRBJ2-3, with 9 bases identical to TRBD2. This CDR3 has 15 residues. CDR1 and CDR2 from the germline V gene are SGHKS and YYEKEE (reference sequence). The junction had 2 bases not matched to a gene; V was cut back by 2 bases and J by 1 base. The DNA of the CDR3 is TGTGCCAGCAGCTTATTAGCGGGGGGCACAGATACGCAGTATTTT. Protein: CASSLLAGGTDTQYF.

J is TRBJ1-6 and V is TRBV28; no clear D gene. V was clipped by 5 bases and J by 0 bases, with 11 bases between them. The length of the CDR3 is 16 residues. Looked up from germline, CDR1 is MDHEN and CDR2 is SYDVKM. CDR3 residues: CASSPGQSSYNSPLHF. CDR3 sequence (DNA): TGTGCCAGCAGTCCTGGGCAGAGCTCCTATAATTCACCCCTCCACTTT.

This chain uses TRBV7-9 with TRBJ2-1; weak D call: TRBD2 (6 bases). CDR3 length: 15 amino acids. Per the germline V gene, CDR1 is SEHNR and CDR2 is FQNEAQ (reference sequence). V was trimmed by 1 base and J by 4 bases, leaving 11 bases between them. The CDR3 loop is CASSLGRVKYNEQFF. As DNA, the CDR3 is TGTGCCAGCAGCTTAGGGAGGGTGAAGTACAATGAGCAGTTCTTC.

The V gene is TRBV6-5, the J gene TRBJ2-2; maybe TRBD1 (5 bases). Germline V gene lookup returns CDR1 MNHEY and CDR2 SVGAGI. There are 11 residues in the CDR3. V was clipped by 5 bases and J by 10 bases, with 8 bases between them. The CDR3 DNA is TGTGCCAGCAGTCTCAGGGAGGAGCTGTTTTTT. Encoded protein: CASSLREELFF.

This clone has just one count. The chain links TRBV18 to TRBJ2-7; 8 nucleotides match TRBD1. The trim removed 5 bases at V and 4 bases at J, leaving 7 bases unmatched. The germline V gene encodes CDR1 KGHSH and CDR2 LQKENI. The length of the CDR3 is 14 residues. This chain's CDR3 is CASSFPGTGYEQYF. The DNA of the CDR3 is TGTGCCAGCTCATTTCCCGGGACAGGTTACGAGCAGTACTTC. Complete variable domain (other parts from reference TRBV18 and TRBJ2-7): NAGVMQNPRHLVRRRGQEARLRCSPMKGHSHVYWYRQLPEEGLKFMVYLQKENIIDESGMPKERFSAEFPKEGPSILRIQQVVRGDSAAYFCASSFPGTGYEQYFGPGTRLTVT.

The chain couples TRBV19 to TRBJ2-7; TRBD1 matches 9 bases. The CDR3 is 16 amino acids. The germline V gene has CDR1 LNHDA and CDR2 SQIVND (reference sequence). After removal of 4 bases from V and 3 bases from J, the junction contained 10 bases not matched to a gene. The CDR3 region is CASSSQWGQGRYEQYF. DNA for the CDR3: TGTGCCAGTAGTAGTCAGTGGGGACAGGGCCGCTACGAGCAGTACTTC.

This chain connects TRBV13 to TRBJ2-5; tentative D call: TRBD2 (5 bases). The J call may be in error: the DNA end matches TRBJ2-7 better. CDR1 is PRHDT and CDR2 is FYEKMQ in the germline V gene (reference sequence). This CDR3 region has 12 residues. The CDR3 protein is CASGRLAYEQYF. The CDR3 DNA sequence: TGTGCCTCTGGGAGATTAGCCTACGAGCAGTACTTC.

The gene calls are TRBV28 and TRBJ1-2, with 9 bases aligning to TRBD1. This CDR3 is 15 amino acids long. V trimming: 4 bases; J trimming: 2 bases; junction bases outside the gene matches: 5. From germline, CDR1 is MDHEN and CDR2 SYDVKM. This CDR3 reads CASSYTGGVNYGYTF. The CDR3 nucleotides read TGTGCCAGCAGTTACACAGGGGGCGTCAACTATGGCTACACCTTC.

The rearrangement links TRBV6-5 to TRBJ2-2; TRBD2 agrees at 9 bases. CDR1 MNHEY and CDR2 SVGAGI come from the germline V gene. This CDR3 is 15 amino acids long. Trimming took 2 bases from V and 6 from J; bases not matched to a gene: 4. The CDR3: CASSYGAGGPGELFF. In DNA form, the CDR3 reads TGTGCCAGCAGTTACGGGGCGGGGGGGCCCGGGGAGCTGTTTTTT.

In this sample, this clone turned up once. The V call is TRBV5-5, the J call TRBJ1-5, with TRBD1 identical over 7 bases. Germline CDR1 SGHKS, CDR2 YYEKEE (reference sequence). The J segment lost 6 bases and the V segment lost 3 bases, leaving 9 bases of the junction unmatched. This CDR3 spans 15 amino acids. The CDR3 nucleotides read TGTGCCAGCAGCTCGCGGACAGGAGAGTCTCAGCCCCAGCATTTT. It specifies CASSSRTGESQPQHF.

This clone was detected only a few times. The genes are TRBV7-9 and TRBJ2-1; 12 nucleotides match TRBD2. The CDR3 consists of 16 residues. The ends lost 5 bases at V and 4 bases at J; junction bases unmatched: 6. Germline CDR1 and CDR2: SEHNR and FQNEAQ (reference sequence). As DNA, the CDR3 is TGTGCCAGCAGCACCTGGACTAGCGGGACATACAATGAGCAGTTCTTC. This gives the protein CASSTWTSGTYNEQFF.

The CDR3 protein is CASSPGHPTYEQYF. CDR3 in DNA: TGCGCCAGCAGCCCGGGACACCCCACCTACGAGCAGTACTTC. V and J are TRBV5-1 and TRBJ2-5; D is perhaps TRBD1 (6 bases). The J call may be mistaken, given a closer DNA end match to TRBJ2-7. Germline lookup yields CDR1 SGHRS and CDR2 YFSETQ. The CDR3 sequence is 14 residues long.

The gene calls are TRBV4-1 and TRBJ2-7; maybe TRBD2 (6 bases). In germline, CDR1 is MGHRA, CDR2 YSYEKL. V shed 1 base and J shed 5 bases, with 15 bases lying between them. The length of the CDR3 is 15 residues. The CDR3 DNA follows: TGCGCCAGCAGCCAAGGTGATAGGGGAGGCGACGAGCAGTACTTC. As protein: CASSQGDRGGDEQYF.

The chain joins TRBV28 to TRBJ2-3; 8 bases align to TRBD2. CDR1 is MDHEN, CDR2 SYDVKM, per germline. The CDR3 consists of 14 residues. V gave up 6 bases and J gave up 1 base; unmatched junction bases: 3. CDR3 coding DNA: TGTGCCAGCAGCCTGGGACTAGGCACAGATACGCAGTATTTT. Its protein product is CASSLGLGTDTQYF.

For this clone: The DNA is left out, because the CDR3 cannot be placed on it with certainty; the CDR3 is given as TCRdb lists it. The chain recombines TRBV6-6 with TRBJ1-2; the table's TRBD1 call for D was not verified on the DNA. CDR1 and CDR2 from the germline V gene are MNHNY and SVGAGI (reference sequence). From its first to its last residue, the CDR3 has 13 amino acids. CDR3 in amino acids: CASSTSGTDGYTF.

The chain carries TRBV29-1 and TRBJ2-7; 7 nucleotides match TRBD2. Losses at the gene ends were 7 bases for V and 1 base for J; bases not matched to a gene: 1. Germline V CDR1 and CDR2: SQVTM, ANQGSEA. The CDR3 sequence is 11 residues long. The CDR3 region is CSGGGSYEQYF. For the CDR3, the DNA is TGCAGCGGGGGGGGGTCCTACGAGCAGTACTTC.

J is TRBJ2-2 and V is TRBV2; TRBD2 aligns across 11 bases. The junction had 3 bases not matched to a gene; V was cut back by 5 bases and J by 1 base. The CDR3 covers 16 residues. Germline V gene sequence: CDR1 SNHLY, CDR2 FYNNEI. CDR3 protein: CASSPSGGRNTGELFF. CDR3 DNA sequence: TGTGCCAGCAGTCCTAGCGGGGGGCGGAACACCGGGGAGCTGTTTTTT.

CDR3 DNA: TGTGCCAGCAGCTCCACTAGCGGGAGTTCCTACAATGAGCAGTTCTTC. Its protein is CASSSTSGSSYNEQFF. The chain carries TRBV7-9 and TRBJ2-1, with 11 positions matching TRBD2. Germline CDR1 SEHNR, CDR2 FQNEAQ (reference sequence). There are 16 residues in the CDR3. V trimming: 4 bases; J trimming: 1 base; junction bases outside the gene matches: 3.

This clone was found a few times. The chain links TRBV11-3 to TRBJ1-1; 7 bases line up with TRBD1. CDR3 length: 15 amino acids. The germline gives CDR1 SGHNT, CDR2 YENEEA. J was trimmed by 0 bases and V by 2 bases; bases with no gene match: 3. CDR3 in DNA: TGTGCCAGCAGCTTACAGGGGGGTCTGAACACTGAAGCTTTCTTT. Amino acid sequence: CASSLQGGLNTEAFF.

The chain links TRBV19 to TRBJ2-1; 10 bases match TRBD2. With V trimmed by 6 bases and J by 7 bases, 6 bases remained unmatched. Per the germline V gene, CDR1 is LNHDA and CDR2 is SQIVND (reference sequence). This CDR3 has 14 amino acids. CDR3 residues: CASSFRAGGNEQFF. The CDR3 DNA sequence: TGTGCCAGTAGCTTTAGAGCGGGAGGGAATGAGCAGTTCTTC.

The genes are TRBV30 and TRBJ1-3; 10 nucleotides agree with TRBD1. CDR3 length: 14 amino acids. CDR1 and CDR2 (germline): GTSNPN, SVGIG (reference sequence). With 2 bases clipped from V and 3 bases from J, the junction kept 1 base outside the gene matches. The CDR3 nucleotides read TGTGCCTGGAGTAGGGACAGGGGTGGAAACACCATATATTTT. Protein product: CAWSRDRGGNTIYF.

The chain has TRBV6-1 and TRBJ2-4; D gene unclear. The germline V gene encodes CDR1 MNHNS and CDR2 SASEGT. The V gene lost 2 bases and the J gene lost 0 bases, with 11 bases spanning the gap. The CDR3 contains 16 residues. CDR3 DNA: TGTGCCAGCAGTGAACTGTCGAGCGTAGCCAAAAACATTCAGTACTTC. Translating it yields CASSELSSVAKNIQYF.

The chain couples TRBV7-3 to TRBJ2-7, with 8 bases fitting TRBD1. The CDR3 totals 13 residues. V lost 6 bases to trimming and J lost 6 bases; unmatched junction nucleotides: 7. Germline V CDR1 and CDR2: SGHTA, FQGTGA. CDR3 amino acids: CASSRDRISEQYF. The DNA for the CDR3 is TGTGCCAGCAGTCGGGACAGGATCTCCGAGCAGTACTTC.

This clone was seen a handful of times. The chain has TRBV15 and TRBJ2-4; 10 bases are a match to TRBD2. Germline V gives CDR1 LNHNV, CDR2 YYDKDF (reference sequence). V was pared by 7 bases and J by 8 bases, with 8 bases of the junction left unmatched. CDR3 length: 14 residues. The CDR3 nucleotides read TGTGCCACCACCCCCCCTAGCGGGAGTTACATTCAGTACTTC. Translating gives CATTPPSGSYIQYF.

This chain links TRBV7-6 with TRBJ2-7, with 7 bases identical to TRBD1. The V segment lost 5 bases and the J segment 5 bases; nucleotides outside the gene matches: 15. Germline CDR1 is SGHVS and CDR2 is FNYEAQ. The CDR3 is 16 amino acids. The CDR3 region has the DNA TGTGCCAGCAGCCGGGACAGTCCGGCGGAATTCCACGAGCAGTACTTC. Translating it yields CASSRDSPAEFHEQYF.

The CDR3 sequence is CASSLRTGGLSNQPQHF. DNA for the CDR3: TGTGCCAGCAGTTTAAGAACAGGGGGATTGAGCAATCAGCCCCAGCATTTT. The chain is built from TRBV27 and TRBJ1-5; TRBD1 aligns across 8 bases. CDR1 and CDR2 (germline): MNHEY, SMNVEV (reference sequence). V was clipped by 2 bases and J by 1 base; unmatched bases: 7. This CDR3 region has 17 residues.

The chain couples TRBV30 to TRBJ1-1; tentative D call: TRBD1 (5 bases). Per the germline V gene, CDR1 is GTSNPN and CDR2 is SVGIG (reference sequence). CDR3 size: 14 residues. Trimming removed 1 base at V and 5 bases at J, with 14 bases between. CDR3 in DNA: TGTGCCTGGAGTGGACAGCTTCGGAAGACTGAAGCTTTCTTT. This codes for CAWSGQLRKTEAFF.